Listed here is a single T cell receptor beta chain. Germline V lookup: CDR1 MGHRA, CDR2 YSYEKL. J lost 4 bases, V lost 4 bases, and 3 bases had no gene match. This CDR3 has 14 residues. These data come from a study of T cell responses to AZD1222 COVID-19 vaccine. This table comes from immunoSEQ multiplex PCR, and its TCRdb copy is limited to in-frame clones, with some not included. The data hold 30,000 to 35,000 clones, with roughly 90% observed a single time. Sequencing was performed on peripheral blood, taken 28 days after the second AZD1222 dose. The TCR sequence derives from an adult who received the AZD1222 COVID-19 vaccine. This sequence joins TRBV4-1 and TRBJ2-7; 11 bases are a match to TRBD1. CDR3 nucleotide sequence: TGCGCCAGCAGCCCAGGACAGGGGGCTTACGAGCAGTACTTC. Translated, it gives CASSPGQGAYEQYF.